The present T cell receptor (beta chain) was sequenced within a study of immune evolution from preneoplasia to lung adenocarcinoma. Premalignant or tumor cells were enriched by macro-dissection after pathologic assessment. Germline lookup yields CDR1 SNHLY and CDR2 FYNNEI. The V end lost 3 bases, the J end lost 4 bases, and 15 bases lay between the germline ends. The length of the CDR3 is 15 residues. The protocol was immunoSEQ multiplex PCR, while the TCRdb copy is restricted to in-frame clones and leaves out a portion. The sample contains roughly 13,000 clones, 75% to 85% of which appear only once. With regard to this clone: Its antigen is as yet unknown.

Findings of the study overall: Later-stage lesions seemingly showed higher T cell density and diversity than normal lung. Compared with EGFR-mutant or double wild-type lesions, KRAS-mutant nodules were more clonal. From normal lung to invasive adenocarcinoma, top clone frequencies appeared to decrease.

Input material: FFPE minimally invasive lung adenocarcinoma tissue. V gene TRBV2 combines with J gene TRBJ2-5; no clear D. The TCR comes from a person aged 70 to 85 with lung adenocarcinoma. CDR3 nucleotide sequence: TGTGCCAGCAGTGATGAGGAGCAGCCGGGAGAGACCCAGTACTTC. Amino acids: CASSDEEQPGETQYF.